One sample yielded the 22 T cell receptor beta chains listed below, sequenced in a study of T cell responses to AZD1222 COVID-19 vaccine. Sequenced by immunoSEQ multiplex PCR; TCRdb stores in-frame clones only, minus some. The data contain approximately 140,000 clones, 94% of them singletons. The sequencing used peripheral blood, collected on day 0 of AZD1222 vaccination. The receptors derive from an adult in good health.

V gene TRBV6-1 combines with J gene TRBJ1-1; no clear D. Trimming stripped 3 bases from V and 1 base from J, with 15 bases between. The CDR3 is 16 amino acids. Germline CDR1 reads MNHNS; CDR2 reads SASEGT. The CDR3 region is CASSDLGWRTNTEAFF. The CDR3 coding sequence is TGTGCCAGCAGTGACCTAGGGTGGCGGACGAACACTGAAGCTTTCTTT.

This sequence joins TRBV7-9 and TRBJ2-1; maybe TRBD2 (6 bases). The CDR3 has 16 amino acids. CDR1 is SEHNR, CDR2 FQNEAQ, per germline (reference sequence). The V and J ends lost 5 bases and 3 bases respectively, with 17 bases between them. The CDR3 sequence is CASSADGGSHYNEQFF. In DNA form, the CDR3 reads TGTGCCAGCAGCGCAGATGGAGGGTCACACTACAATGAGCAGTTCTTC.

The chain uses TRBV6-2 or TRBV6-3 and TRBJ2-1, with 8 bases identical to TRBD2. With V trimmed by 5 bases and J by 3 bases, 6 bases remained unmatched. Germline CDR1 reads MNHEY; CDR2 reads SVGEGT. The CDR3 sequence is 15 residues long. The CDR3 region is CASSRGLEIYNEQFF. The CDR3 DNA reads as TGTGCCAGCAGTAGGGGACTAGAGATCTACAATGAGCAGTTCTTC.

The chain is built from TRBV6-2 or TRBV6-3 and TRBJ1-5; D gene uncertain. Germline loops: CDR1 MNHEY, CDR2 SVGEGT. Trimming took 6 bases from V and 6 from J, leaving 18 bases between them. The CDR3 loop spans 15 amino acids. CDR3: CASSTSDRDLQPQHF. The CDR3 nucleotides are TGTGCCAGCAGCACGAGCGACCGTGACCTTCAGCCCCAGCATTTT.

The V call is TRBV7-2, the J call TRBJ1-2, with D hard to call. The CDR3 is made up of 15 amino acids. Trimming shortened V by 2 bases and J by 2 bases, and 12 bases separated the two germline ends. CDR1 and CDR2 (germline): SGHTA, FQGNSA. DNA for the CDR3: TGTGCCAGCAGCTTATATCCCAGGAGAAACTATGGCTACACCTTC. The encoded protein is CASSLYPRRNYGYTF.

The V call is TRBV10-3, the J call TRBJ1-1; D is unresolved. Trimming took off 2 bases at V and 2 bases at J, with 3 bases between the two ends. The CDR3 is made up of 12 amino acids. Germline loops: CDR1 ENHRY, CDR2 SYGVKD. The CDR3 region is CAISEGNTEAFF. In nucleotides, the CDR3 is TGTGCCATCAGTGAGGGAAACACTGAAGCTTTCTTT.

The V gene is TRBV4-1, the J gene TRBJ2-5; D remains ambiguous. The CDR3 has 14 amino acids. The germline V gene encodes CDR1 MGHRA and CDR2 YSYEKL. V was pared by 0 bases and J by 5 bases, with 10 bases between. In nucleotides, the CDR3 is TGCGCCAGCAGCCAAGACCCGGGTGGTGAGACCCAGTACTTC. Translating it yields CASSQDPGGETQYF.

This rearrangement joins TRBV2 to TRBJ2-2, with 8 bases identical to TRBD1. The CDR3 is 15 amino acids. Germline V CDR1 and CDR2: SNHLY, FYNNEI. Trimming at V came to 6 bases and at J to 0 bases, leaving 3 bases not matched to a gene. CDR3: CASSADRANTGELFF. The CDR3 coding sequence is TGTGCCAGCAGCGCGGACAGGGCGAACACCGGGGAGCTGTTTTTT.

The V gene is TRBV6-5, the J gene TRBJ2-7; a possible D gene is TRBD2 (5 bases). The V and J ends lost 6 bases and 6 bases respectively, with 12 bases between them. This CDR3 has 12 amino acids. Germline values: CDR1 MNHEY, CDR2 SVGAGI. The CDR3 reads CASSSTRSEQYV. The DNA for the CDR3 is TGTGCCAGCAGCTCCACTAGAAGCGAGCAGTACGTC.

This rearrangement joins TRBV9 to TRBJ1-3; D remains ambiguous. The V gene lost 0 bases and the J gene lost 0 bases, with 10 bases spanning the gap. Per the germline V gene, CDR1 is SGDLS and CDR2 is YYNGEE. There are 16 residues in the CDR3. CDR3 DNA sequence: TGTGCCAGCAGCGTAGAACCCTCGCACTCTGGAAACACCATATATTTT. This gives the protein CASSVEPSHSGNTIYF.

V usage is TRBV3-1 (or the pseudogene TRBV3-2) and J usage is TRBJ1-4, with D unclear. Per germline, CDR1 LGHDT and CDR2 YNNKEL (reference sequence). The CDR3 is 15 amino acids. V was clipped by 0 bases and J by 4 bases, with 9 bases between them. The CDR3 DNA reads TGTGCCAGCAGCCAAGACACCGGTAATAATGAAAAACTGTTTTTT. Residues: CASSQDTGNNEKLFF.

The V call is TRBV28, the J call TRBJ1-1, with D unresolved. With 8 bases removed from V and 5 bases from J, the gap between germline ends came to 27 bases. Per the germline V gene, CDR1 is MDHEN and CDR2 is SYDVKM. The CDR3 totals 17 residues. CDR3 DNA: TGTGCCAGCCGACTGAGGACGTACAACAAGGAACGAACTGAAGCTTTCTTT. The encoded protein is CASRLRTYNKERTEAFF.

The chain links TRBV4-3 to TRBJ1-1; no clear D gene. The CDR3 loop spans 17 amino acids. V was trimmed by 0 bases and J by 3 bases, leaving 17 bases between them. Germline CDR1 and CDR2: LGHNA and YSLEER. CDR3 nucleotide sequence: TGCGCCAGCAGCCAAGATCGTGTAGACCTCGTGGACACTGAAGCTTTCTTT. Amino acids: CASSQDRVDLVDTEAFF.

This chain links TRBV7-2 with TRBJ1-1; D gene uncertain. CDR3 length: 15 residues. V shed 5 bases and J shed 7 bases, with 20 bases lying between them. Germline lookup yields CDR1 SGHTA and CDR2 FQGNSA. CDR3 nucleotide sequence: TGTGCCAGCAGCCTTCCTCCCAGGACGCTGGGTGAAGCTTTCTTT. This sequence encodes CASSLPPRTLGEAFF.

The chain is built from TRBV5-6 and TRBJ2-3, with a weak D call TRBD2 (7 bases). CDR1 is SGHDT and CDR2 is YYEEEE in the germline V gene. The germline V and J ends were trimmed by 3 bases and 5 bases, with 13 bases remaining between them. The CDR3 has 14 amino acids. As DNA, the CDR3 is TGTGCCAGCAGCTGGGGGGGCTACCTAGATACGCAGTATTTT. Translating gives CASSWGGYLDTQYF.

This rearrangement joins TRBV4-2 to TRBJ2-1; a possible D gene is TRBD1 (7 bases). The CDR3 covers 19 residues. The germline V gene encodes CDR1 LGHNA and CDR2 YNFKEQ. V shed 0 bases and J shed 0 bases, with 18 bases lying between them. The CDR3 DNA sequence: TGTGCCAGCAGCCAAGATGACAGGGACTTTGGTAGCTCCTACAATGAGCAGTTCTTC. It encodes CASSQDDRDFGSSYNEQFF.

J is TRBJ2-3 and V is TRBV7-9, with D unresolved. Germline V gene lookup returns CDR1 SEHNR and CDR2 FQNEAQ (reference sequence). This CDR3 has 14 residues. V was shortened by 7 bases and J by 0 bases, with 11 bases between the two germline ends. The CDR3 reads CASKGDPSTDTQYF. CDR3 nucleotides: TGTGCCAGCAAAGGAGACCCTAGCACAGATACGCAGTATTTT.

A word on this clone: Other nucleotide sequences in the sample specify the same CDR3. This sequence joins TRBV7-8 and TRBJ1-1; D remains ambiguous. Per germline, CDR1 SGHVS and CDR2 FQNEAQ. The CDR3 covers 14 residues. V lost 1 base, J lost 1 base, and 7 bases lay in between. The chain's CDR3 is CASSLVSGNTEAFF. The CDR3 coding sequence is TGTGCCAGCAGCTTAGTCTCAGGGAACACTGAAGCTTTCTTT.

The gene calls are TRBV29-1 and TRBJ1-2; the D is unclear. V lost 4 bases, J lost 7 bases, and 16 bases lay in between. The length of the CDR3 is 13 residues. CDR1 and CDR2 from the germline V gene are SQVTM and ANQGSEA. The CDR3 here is CSVAHYLSSGYTF. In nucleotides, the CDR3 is TGCAGCGTTGCCCATTACCTCTCCTCTGGCTACACCTTC.

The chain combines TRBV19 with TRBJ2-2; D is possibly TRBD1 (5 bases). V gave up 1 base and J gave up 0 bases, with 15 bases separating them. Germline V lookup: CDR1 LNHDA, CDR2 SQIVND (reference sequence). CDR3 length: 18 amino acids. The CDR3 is CASSIGFAWTTNTGELFF. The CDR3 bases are TGTGCCAGTAGTATAGGGTTCGCATGGACAACGAACACCGGGGAGCTGTTTTTT.

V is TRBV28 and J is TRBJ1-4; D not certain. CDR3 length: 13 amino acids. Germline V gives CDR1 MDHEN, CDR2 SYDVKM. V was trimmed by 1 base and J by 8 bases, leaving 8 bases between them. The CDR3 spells CASSLSATEKLFF. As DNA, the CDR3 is TGTGCCAGCAGTTTATCCGCGACGGAAAAACTGTTTTTT.

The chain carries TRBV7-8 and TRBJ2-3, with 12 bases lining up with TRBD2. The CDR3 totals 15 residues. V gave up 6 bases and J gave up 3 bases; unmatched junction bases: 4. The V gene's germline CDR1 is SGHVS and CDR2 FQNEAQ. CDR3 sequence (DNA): TGTGCCAGCAGACGGACTAGCGGGGCTACAGATACGCAGTATTTT. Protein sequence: CASRRTSGATDTQYF.